This T cell receptor (beta chain) was sequenced for a study of blood T cell repertoires in COVID-19. The wider study: Samples came from the United States, Italy and Spain, spanning acute and convalescent COVID-19. In each case, the material was cDNA or gDNA derived from T cells, B-cell-depleted T cells, or PBMCs.

Germline CDR1 and CDR2: MDHEN and SYDVKM. V lost 6 bases, J lost 8 bases, and 2 bases stayed unmatched. The CDR3 runs 13 residues. Authors' methods: Reference gene primer amplification in the assay estimated nucleated cell counts. The method was immunoSEQ multiplex PCR; TCRdb's version includes in-frame clones alone and lacks a portion of them. The V and J calls and the clone size are those of that table, but D and trimming were determined from the DNA. The sample yields 150,000 to 200,000 clones, roughly 88% seen once. The chain combines TRBV28 with TRBJ2-4; 12 bases match TRBD2. The specimen sequenced was peripheral blood. The clonotype originates from a man in his sixties with acute or convalescent COVID-19. CDR3 DNA sequence: TGTGCCAGCAGACTAGCGGGAGGCTACATTCAGTACTTC. Translated: CASRLAGGYIQYF.